This T cell receptor beta chain was found in a study of blood T cell dynamics during melanoma immunotherapy. At the level of the study: Standard first-line treatment here was pembrolizumab or nivolumab plus ipilimumab in metastatic melanoma.

This clone showed up just a few times. As for time point: pre-treatment baseline. The repertoire was sequenced with immunoSEQ multiplex PCR; TCRdb's copy has only in-frame clones and lacks some. The table records tens of thousands of clones, roughly 91% of them present only once. Germline values: CDR1 MDHEN, CDR2 SYDVKM. The CDR3 has 14 residues. Trimming took 8 bases from V and 0 from J, leaving 11 bases between them. This chain joins TRBV28 and TRBJ1-5; weak D call: TRBD1 (5 bases). Here the sequenced sample was blood, taken from a patient treated with checkpoint blockade. This clonotype was obtained from a human donor with melanoma. The CDR3 coding sequence is TGTGCCAGCTGGGGACGGATTAGCAATCAGCCCCAGCATTTT. This translates into CASWGRISNQPQHF.